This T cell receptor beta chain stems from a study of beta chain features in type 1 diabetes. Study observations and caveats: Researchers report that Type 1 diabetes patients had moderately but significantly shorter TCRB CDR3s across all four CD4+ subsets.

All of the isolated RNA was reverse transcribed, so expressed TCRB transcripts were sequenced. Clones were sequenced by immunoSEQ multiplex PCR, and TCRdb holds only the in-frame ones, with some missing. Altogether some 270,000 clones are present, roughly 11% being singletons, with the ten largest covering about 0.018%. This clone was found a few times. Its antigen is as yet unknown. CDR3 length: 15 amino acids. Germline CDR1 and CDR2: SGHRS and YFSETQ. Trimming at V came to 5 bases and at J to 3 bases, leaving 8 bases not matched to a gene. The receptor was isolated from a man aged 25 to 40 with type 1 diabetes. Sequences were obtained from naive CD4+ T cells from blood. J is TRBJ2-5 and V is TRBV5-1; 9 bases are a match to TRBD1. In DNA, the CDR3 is TGCGCCAGCAGGTTGCAGGGACAGGGAGAAGAGACCCAGTACTTC. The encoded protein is CASRLQGQGEETQYF. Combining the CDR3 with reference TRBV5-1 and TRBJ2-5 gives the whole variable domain KAGVTQTPRYLIKTRGQQVTLSCSPISGHRSVSWYQQTPGQGLQFLFEYFSETQRNKGNFPGRFSGRQFSNSRSEMNVSTLELGDSALYLCASRLQGQGEETQYFGPGTRLLVL.